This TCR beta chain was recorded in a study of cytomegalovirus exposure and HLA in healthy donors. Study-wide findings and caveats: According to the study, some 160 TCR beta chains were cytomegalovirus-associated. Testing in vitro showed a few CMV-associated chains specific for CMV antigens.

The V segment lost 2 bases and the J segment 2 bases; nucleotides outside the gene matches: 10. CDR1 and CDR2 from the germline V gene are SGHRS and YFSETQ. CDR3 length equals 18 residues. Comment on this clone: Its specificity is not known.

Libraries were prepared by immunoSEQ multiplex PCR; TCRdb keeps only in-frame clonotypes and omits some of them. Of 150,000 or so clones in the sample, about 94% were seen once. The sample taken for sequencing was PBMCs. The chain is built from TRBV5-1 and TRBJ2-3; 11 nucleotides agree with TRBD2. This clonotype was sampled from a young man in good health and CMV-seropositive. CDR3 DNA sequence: TGCGCCAGCAGCTTTGGGCTGACTAGCGGGATCTTCACAGATACGCAGTATTTT. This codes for CASSFGLTSGIFTDTQYF.